Each of the 28 T cell receptor beta chains below was sequenced from the same sample in a study of beta chain features in type 1 diabetes (dated by TCRdb to between 2017 and 2018). Library preparation used the immunoSEQ multiplex PCR assay. The entire isolated RNA was reverse transcribed using the High Capacity cDNA Reverse Transcription Kit, and thus expressed TCRB transcripts were sequenced. TCRdb's version of the immuneACCESS table is confined to in-frame rearrangements and falls short of the full clone set. An unresolved V gene accounts for under half of the shortfall where checked; the remainder is of unknown origin. The sample table contains about 140,000 clones; only one count was recorded for 10% of them. The top ten constitute roughly 1.4% of the sample. The sample comprised naive CD4+ T cells from blood. The cell subset or site label of this sample denotes: true naive CD4+ T cells. Receptor source: a man between 18 and 35 years old in good health.

This clone has more than one count but fewer than ten. This chain uses TRBV15 with TRBJ2-5, with D maybe TRBD2 (6 bases). The CDR3 is 15 amino acids. CDR1 LNHNV and CDR2 YYDKDF come from the germline V gene (reference sequence). V shed 0 bases and J shed 5 bases, with 13 bases lying between them. CDR3 loop: CATSRDTGVGETQYF. The CDR3 region has the DNA TGTGCCACCAGCAGAGATACGGGGGTGGGTGAGACCCAGTACTTC. Full variable domain (remainder filled in from reference TRBV15 and TRBJ2-5): DAMVIQNPRYQVTQFGKPVTLSCSQTLNHNVMYWYQQKSSQAPKLLFHYYDKDFNNEADTPDNFQSRRPNTSFCFLDIRSPGLGDTAMYLCATSRDTGVGETQYFGPGTRLLVL.

This clone was observed once. The V call is TRBV11-2, the J call TRBJ1-3; TRBD1 might be the D (5 bases). CDR1 SGHAT and CDR2 FQNNGV come from the germline V gene. V was cut by 6 bases and J by 8 bases, with 20 bases left in between. This CDR3 spans 15 amino acids. The CDR3 nucleotides are TGTGCCAGCAGTTTCTCTCCAGCAGGGCCGGACACCATATATTTT. Its translation is CASSFSPAGPDTIYF.

This clone showed up just a few times. The chain has TRBV5-1 and TRBJ2-7; 9 bases align to TRBD1. The CDR3 loop spans 15 amino acids. With V trimmed by 4 bases and J by 4 bases, 9 bases remained unmatched. Germline assignment: CDR1 SGHRS and CDR2 YFSETQ. CDR3 in amino acids: CASSPLQGAVYEQYF. The DNA for the CDR3 is TGCGCCAGCAGCCCCTTACAGGGGGCGGTTTACGAGCAGTACTTC. Drawing the rest from reference TRBV5-1 and TRBJ2-7, the complete variable domain is KAGVTQTPRYLIKTRGQQVTLSCSPISGHRSVSWYQQTPGQGLQFLFEYFSETQRNKGNFPGRFSGRQFSNSRSEMNVSTLELGDSALYLCASSPLQGAVYEQYFGPGTRLTVT.

There are a few counts of this clone. The gene calls are TRBV6-1 and TRBJ2-7; a weak D match, TRBD1 (6 bases). The V end lost 7 bases, the J end lost 3 bases, and 7 bases lay between the germline ends. The CDR3 sequence is 11 residues long. CDR1 MNHNS and CDR2 SASEGT come from the germline V gene. For the CDR3, the DNA is TGTGCCAGCACACAGGGCTACGAGCAGTACTTC. Residues: CASTQGYEQYF.

The chain links TRBV11-1 to TRBJ2-3; 7 bases line up with TRBD1. J lost 5 bases, V lost 4 bases, and 9 bases had no gene match. There are 15 residues in the CDR3. Per the germline V gene, CDR1 is SGHAT and CDR2 is FQDESV (reference sequence). The CDR3 nucleotides are TGTGCCAGCAGCTCCCCCCTAGGGGGCAAAGATACGCAGTATTTT. Encoded protein: CASSSPLGGKDTQYF.

In its sample, this clone was seen a few times. This chain connects TRBV15 to TRBJ2-3, with 15 bases matching TRBD2. In germline, CDR1 is LNHNV, CDR2 YYDKDF (reference sequence). CDR3 size: 16 residues. Trimming cost V 0 bases and J 7 bases; bases outside gene matches: 2. CDR3 sequence reads: CATSRDGLAGGHTQYF. CDR3 nucleotide sequence: TGTGCCACCAGCAGAGATGGACTAGCGGGGGGGCATACGCAGTATTTT.

This clone was seen just once. The junction shows a germline mismatch at one end, possibly a read error. The CDR3 sequence is CTSSLFGLAGEQFF. CDR3 nucleotide sequence: TGTACCAGCAGCTTATTTGGTCTAGCGGGGGAGCAGTTCTTC. The chain is built from TRBV7-8 and TRBJ2-1; 9 bases fit TRBD2. The length of the CDR3 is 14 residues. The germline V gene encodes CDR1 SGHVS and CDR2 FQNEAQ.

The sample holds a few counts of this clone. This chain links TRBV10-1 with TRBJ2-7, with 7 bases aligning to TRBD1. The germline V gene encodes CDR1 WNHNN and CDR2 SYGVQD (reference sequence). The CDR3 runs 13 residues. J was trimmed by 5 bases and V by 3 bases; bases with no gene match: 4. DNA for the CDR3: TGCGCCAGCAGTGAAGTGACAGGGAACGAGCAGTACTTC. Protein product: CASSEVTGNEQYF.

V and J are TRBV6-6 and TRBJ1-2; 7 nucleotides line up with TRBD1. The trim removed 10 bases at V and 8 bases at J, leaving 10 bases unmatched. Germline values: CDR1 MNHNY, CDR2 SVGAGI (reference sequence). The CDR3 length is 12 residues. The CDR3 DNA is TGTGCCATAGGGACAGTCCTGTGGGGCTACACCTTC. Its protein product is CAIGTVLWGYTF.

This clone appeared a few times. The chain joins TRBV6-4 to TRBJ2-3; 13 bases are shared with TRBD2. Germline CDR1 and CDR2: MRHNA and SNTAGT. Trimming at V came to 8 bases and at J to 4 bases, leaving 0 bases not matched to a gene. CDR3 length: 13 amino acids. For the CDR3, the DNA is TGTGCCAGCGGGACTAGCGGGGCAGATACGCAGTATTTT. As protein: CASGTSGADTQYF.

In this sample, this clone turned up a few times. The rearrangement uses TRBV28 and TRBJ2-1; 11 nucleotides align to TRBD1. CDR3 length: 14 residues. Germline V gene data show CDR1 as MDHEN and CDR2 as SYDVKM. J lost 7 bases, V lost 6 bases, and 5 bases had no gene match. DNA for the CDR3: TGTGCCAGCAGAAACGGACAGGGGGCGAATGAGCAGTTCTTC. Its protein is CASRNGQGANEQFF.

In this sample, this clone turned up many times. CDR3 DNA: TGCAGCGTTGAAAAGGCGGCCAATGTTGCGCAGTTCTTC. Its translation: CSVEKAANVAQFF. V is TRBV29-1 and J is TRBJ2-1; D is undetermined. CDR1 SQVTM and CDR2 ANQGSEA come from the germline V gene. The CDR3 loop spans 13 amino acids. V lost 2 bases to trimming and J lost 12 bases, with 17 bases between them.

The chain has TRBV7-3 and TRBJ2-3; a weak D match, TRBD1 (6 bases). CDR1 SGHTA and CDR2 FQGTGA come from the germline V gene. The CDR3 loop spans 15 amino acids. V shed 8 bases and J shed 0 bases, with 15 bases lying between them. This chain's CDR3 is CASSPGGPSTDTQYF. CDR3 nucleotides: TGTGCCAGCTCCCCTGGGGGCCCTAGCACAGATACGCAGTATTTT. Using reference TRBV7-3 and TRBJ2-3 for the parts outside the CDR3, the full variable domain is GAGVSQTPSNKVTEKGKYVELRCDPISGHTALYWYRQSLGQGPEFLIYFQGTGAADDSGLPNDRFFAVRPEGSVSTLKIQRTERGDSAVYLCASSPGGPSTDTQYFGPGTRLTVL.

This clone was seen a few times. The CDR3 sequence is CASSWTPVSTDTQYF. DNA for the CDR3: TGTGCCAGCAGTTGGACACCCGTTAGCACAGATACGCAGTATTTT. The chain links TRBV28 to TRBJ2-3; the D gene is possibly TRBD1 (5 bases). From germline, CDR1 is MDHEN and CDR2 SYDVKM. V was shortened by 4 bases and J by 0 bases, with 11 bases between the two germline ends. There are 15 residues in the CDR3.

This chain connects TRBV10-3 to TRBJ2-2, with a possible D match to TRBD1 (5 bases). Trimming removed 2 bases from V and 6 bases from J, with 7 bases in between. The CDR3 is 13 amino acids. The germline V gene has CDR1 ENHRY and CDR2 SYGVKD. This CDR3 reads CAISEGAPGELFF. CDR3 DNA: TGTGCCATCAGTGAGGGGGCGCCCGGGGAGCTGTTTTTT.

V is TRBV5-1 and J is TRBJ1-3; D possibly corresponds to TRBD1 (5 bases). V gave up 0 bases and J gave up 0 bases, with 13 bases separating them. The CDR3 length is 17 residues. The V gene's germline CDR1 is SGHRS and CDR2 YFSETQ. CDR3 protein: CASSLAQASSSGNTIYF. The CDR3 nucleotides read TGCGCCAGCAGCTTGGCACAGGCCTCGAGCTCTGGAAACACCATATATTTT.

This clone was seen a handful of times. This chain connects TRBV7-2 to TRBJ2-1; 15 bases fit TRBD2. Germline V CDR1 and CDR2: SGHTA, FQGNSA. The CDR3 sequence is 16 residues long. V trimming: 5 bases; J trimming: 9 bases; junction bases outside the gene matches: 8. The CDR3 DNA follows: TGTGCCAGCAGCCCCCGGACTAGCGGGGGGGCCAGTGAGCAGTTCTTC. Its translation: CASSPRTSGGASEQFF.

V gene TRBV11-3 combines with J gene TRBJ2-1, with 10 bases fitting TRBD1. The length of the CDR3 is 15 residues. Germline V lookup: CDR1 SGHNT, CDR2 YENEEA. V lost 5 bases to trimming and J lost 2 bases; unmatched junction nucleotides: 3. The DNA of the CDR3 is TGTGCCAGCAGCGGGACAGGGGCGACCTACAATGAGCAGTTCTTC. It yields the protein CASSGTGATYNEQFF.

V is TRBV29-1 and J is TRBJ1-5; TRBD1 matches at 7 bases. The CDR3 extends over 13 amino acids. The V and J ends lost 5 bases and 5 bases, in that order; junction bases with no gene match: 6. Germline CDR1 is SQVTM and CDR2 is ANQGSEA. The CDR3 region has the DNA TGCAGCGTTTTCGACAGGGAGGATCAGCCCCAGCATTTT. This sequence encodes CSVFDREDQPQHF.

CDR3 bases: TGTGCCAGCACCTTTGCCGGGACTAGGAGATGGGAGCAGTTCTTC. Amino acid sequence: CASTFAGTRRWEQFF. V gene TRBV28 combines with J gene TRBJ2-1, with 8 bases aligning to TRBD2. From germline, CDR1 is MDHEN and CDR2 SYDVKM. The length of the CDR3 is 15 residues. Losses at the gene ends were 7 bases for V and 10 bases for J; bases not matched to a gene: 15.

This clone came up a few times. V and J are TRBV5-6 and TRBJ2-3, with 9 bases fitting TRBD1. The CDR3 is 15 residues long. Germline values: CDR1 SGHDT, CDR2 YYEEEE. The V and J ends lost 4 bases and 1 base, in that order; junction bases with no gene match: 4. The CDR3 sequence is CASSPDRGGTDTQYF. The CDR3 bases are TGTGCCAGCAGCCCGGACAGGGGAGGCACAGATACGCAGTATTTT.

The chain's CDR3 is CASRTGQGNYGYTF. For the CDR3, the DNA is TGCGCCAGCAGAACTGGACAGGGGAACTATGGCTACACCTTC. This chain joins TRBV23-1 and TRBJ1-2; 9 bases map to TRBD1. TRBV23-1 is known as an ORF, though its function is uncertain. This CDR3 contains 14 residues. V shed 6 bases, J shed 2 bases, and the junction held 4 bases outside the gene matches.

This clone was picked up a small number of times. V is TRBV4-1 and J is TRBJ1-2, with D hard to call. Trimming removed 3 bases at V and 6 bases at J, with 5 bases between. The CDR3 has 11 amino acids. Germline V CDR1 and CDR2: MGHRA, YSYEKL. The CDR3 coding sequence is TGCGCCAGCAGCCACGGGAATGGCTACACCTTC. This encodes CASSHGNGYTF.

This clone was counted at least ten times. The V and J genes are TRBV7-9 and TRBJ2-1; 11 bases match TRBD1. V lost 5 bases, J lost 7 bases, and 7 bases stayed unmatched. This CDR3 has 15 residues. Germline lookup yields CDR1 SEHNR and CDR2 FQNEAQ (reference sequence). The CDR3: CASSPGTGGTNEQFF. For the CDR3, the DNA is TGTGCCAGCAGCCCAGGGACAGGGGGGACGAATGAGCAGTTCTTC.

This clone was seen a few times. The V and J genes are TRBV5-1 and TRBJ1-2; D may be TRBD1 (5 bases). This CDR3 spans 15 amino acids. CDR1 and CDR2 (germline): SGHRS, YFSETQ. V shed 0 bases and J shed 2 bases, with 11 bases lying between them. CDR3 loop: CASSLAAGLNYGYTF. CDR3 DNA: TGCGCCAGCAGCTTGGCCGCAGGGCTAAACTATGGCTACACCTTC. Full variable domain (rest looked up from reference TRBV5-1 and TRBJ1-2): KAGVTQTPRYLIKTRGQQVTLSCSPISGHRSVSWYQQTPGQGLQFLFEYFSETQRNKGNFPGRFSGRQFSNSRSEMNVSTLELGDSALYLCASSLAAGLNYGYTFGSGTRLTVV.

The V call is TRBV2, the J call TRBJ1-5, with no clear D. The V gene's germline CDR1 is SNHLY and CDR2 FYNNEI. V gave up 4 bases and J gave up 0 bases, with 7 bases separating them. This CDR3 is built from 14 residues. The CDR3 reads CASSGGRSNQPQHF. The CDR3 bases are TGTGCCAGCAGTGGTGGGCGTAGCAATCAGCCCCAGCATTTT.

There are a few counts of this clone. The rearrangement links TRBV10-3 to TRBJ1-2; D gene unclear. Deletions cut 3 bases from V and 0 bases from J, with 8 bases between. CDR1 ENHRY and CDR2 SYGVKD come from the germline V gene. The CDR3 length is 14 residues. The CDR3 sequence: CAISDSGANYGYTF. The CDR3 DNA reads TGTGCCATCAGTGATTCGGGAGCTAACTATGGCTACACCTTC.

The chain uses TRBV9 and TRBJ2-3; no clear D gene. The CDR3 has 16 residues. The germline gives CDR1 SGDLS, CDR2 YYNGEE. V lost 0 bases, J lost 6 bases, and 17 bases lay in between. The CDR3 here is CASSVGAATHRDTQYF. In DNA, the CDR3 is TGTGCCAGCAGCGTAGGGGCTGCTACCCATCGGGATACGCAGTATTTT.